This T cell receptor (beta chain) was identified during a study of metastatic and nonmetastatic thyroid tumors. As for the study in general: Across blood and tumor or nodule tissue, repertoires from malignant and benign thyroid patients were compared with one another.

CDR1 and CDR2 from the germline V gene are MNHNS and SASEGT. This CDR3 contains 12 residues. In the original processing: Building a distant-metastasis classifier for papillary thyroid cancer drew on CDR3 differences across clinicopathological groups. TCRdb re-processed the PCR reads through MiXCR. These V and J calls rely on TCRdb rather than the paper's analysis. The repertoire has about 35,000 clones, approximately 19% of them found once; the top ten carry around 17%. Study results and caveats: As reported, TCR beta diversity in blood and tumor was significantly higher in malignant thyroid tumors than in benign nodules.

Among the patients, none had received any treatment before thyroid surgery. There are a few counts of this clone. Its antigen is undetermined. A junction end diverges from the germline sequence, so it may reflect a read error. This clonotype was obtained from a female donor with papillary thyroid cancer or a benign thyroid nodule (not recorded which). Some clones in this sample may be carry-over from other donors' samples. This chain joins TRBV6-1 and TRBJ1-2; D remains ambiguous. The sequencing sample was made of blood. The CDR3: CASRDTAQGYTF. DNA for the CDR3: TGTGCCAGCCGAGACACGGCACAAGGCTACACCTTT.